The entry below describes one T cell receptor beta chain. This record comes from a study of cytomegalovirus exposure and HLA in healthy donors. The PCR used 60 Vbeta and 13 Jbeta primers. Profiled with immunoSEQ multiplex PCR; TCRdb holds only in-frame clones, not every one. The sample comprises 150,000 to 200,000 clones, about 78% of which are singletons, and around 5.7% rests with the top ten. Sequenced material: PBMCs. The TCR comes from a man aged 40-49 years in good health and CMV-seronegative.

Written as DNA, the CDR3 is TGTGCCAGCAGCTTTAGCGGGGGGGCCGTCTACGAGCAGTACTTC. This gives the protein CASSFSGGAVYEQYF. The chain recombines TRBV5-8 with TRBJ2-7; 11 bases map to TRBD2. The CDR3 is 15 amino acids. V shed 2 bases and J 3 bases; nucleotides not matched to a gene: 4. CDR1 and CDR2 from the germline V gene are SGHTS and YDEGEE.